This entry lists 10 T cell receptor beta chains sequenced from one sample in a study of spatial heterogeneity in lung cancer. TCRdb reprocessed the 5' RACE reads with MiXCR, giving one entry per CDR3 protein. The sample records 20,000 to 25,000 distinct CDR3 sequences, 2.5% to 3% being singletons. Time point defined: sample taken at primary tumor resection. Their antigens are not known. Study observations and caveats: Tumors with more nonsynonymous mutations had more expanded intratumoral alpha and beta TCRs.

This specimen was lung tumor tissue, taken at surgery. The receptor source for this set is a male donor with early-stage non-small cell lung cancer.

This clonotype has ten or more counts. V gene TRBV28 combines with J gene TRBJ1-2; D is possibly TRBD1 (6 bases). Deletions cut 6 bases from V and 4 bases from J, with 15 bases between. The germline V gene encodes CDR1 MDHEN and CDR2 SYDVKM. The CDR3 runs 14 residues. CDR3 DNA: TGTGCCAGCAGAAAACAGGGCCTAATCTATGGCTACACCTTC. This encodes CASRKQGLIYGYTF.

In its sample, this clonotype was seen many times. The J gene is TRBJ2-7, the V gene TRBV12-3 or TRBV12-4; D is unresolved. The CDR3 loop spans 14 amino acids. Trimming stripped 6 bases from V and 0 bases from J, with 12 bases between. This CDR3 reads CASRPLQSSYEQYF. In DNA form, the CDR3 reads TGTGCCAGCAGGCCACTACAGAGCTCCTACGAGCAGTACTTC.

This clonotype was seen repeatedly, ten times or more. This rearrangement joins TRBV29-1 to TRBJ1-2; the D is unclear. Trimming took off 6 bases at V and 3 bases at J, with 17 bases between the two ends. The CDR3 is made up of 14 amino acids. Per germline, CDR1 SQVTM and CDR2 ANQGSEA. The CDR3 loop reads CSVAGYPGDYGYTF. The CDR3 DNA is TGCAGCGTGGCGGGGTATCCCGGGGACTATGGCTACACCTTC.

This clonotype appeared many times. This chain joins TRBV6-5 and TRBJ2-3, with 8 nucleotides matching TRBD2. The CDR3 spans 13 residues. Germline values: CDR1 MNHEY, CDR2 SVGAGI. With 8 bases clipped from V and 5 bases from J, the junction kept 6 bases outside the gene matches. The CDR3 nucleotides are TGTGCCAGCCGGGGGGGTGCGGGAGATACGCAGTATTTT. As protein: CASRGGAGDTQYF.

This clonotype was seen many times. This chain links TRBV7-8 with TRBJ2-1; 9 bases match TRBD2. Trimming cost V 0 bases and J 8 bases; bases outside gene matches: 5. Germline V gene lookup returns CDR1 SGHVS and CDR2 FQNEAQ. The CDR3 contains 15 residues. The CDR3 spells CASSLASGSMYEQFF. In DNA form, the CDR3 reads TGTGCCAGCAGCTTAGCTAGCGGGAGTATGTATGAGCAGTTCTTC.

This clonotype showed up many times. The J gene is TRBJ1-1, the V gene TRBV11-3, with D perhaps TRBD1 (6 bases). V was trimmed by 5 bases and J by 6 bases, leaving 16 bases between them. This CDR3 region has 14 residues. Germline V gene sequence: CDR1 SGHNT, CDR2 YENEEA. For the CDR3, the DNA is TGTGCCAGCAGCGCGAATGGGGGCCGGCCTGAAGCTTTCTTT. Protein sequence: CASSANGGRPEAFF.

This clonotype has a count of ten or more. This chain uses TRBV18 with TRBJ2-2; D is unclear. Germline CDR1 KGHSH, CDR2 LQKENI. The CDR3 loop spans 12 amino acids. Trimming stripped 5 bases from V and 0 bases from J, with 1 base between. CDR3 in amino acids: CASSTNTGELFF. For the CDR3, the DNA is TGTGCCAGCTCAACGAACACCGGGGAGCTGTTTTTT.

This clonotype occurred many times. CDR3 DNA sequence: TGCAGTGCTAGTTTTGCGGGAGGGCCAGGGGAGCAGTACTTC. The encoded protein is CSASFAGGPGEQYF. This sequence joins TRBV20-1 and TRBJ2-7; 9 nucleotides line up with TRBD2. The CDR3 runs to 14 residues. Trimming cost V 3 bases and J 7 bases; bases outside gene matches: 10. CDR1 is DFQATT, CDR2 SNEGSKA, per germline (reference sequence).

This clonotype showed up many times. This sequence joins TRBV7-2 and TRBJ2-1; 7 bases align to TRBD2. V shed 4 bases, J shed 7 bases, and the junction held 10 bases outside the gene matches. The germline V gene encodes CDR1 SGHTA and CDR2 FQGNSA. The CDR3 sequence is 15 residues long. The CDR3, as DNA: TGTGCCAGCAGCTCCCCGGGCGGGCGGGAGAATGAGCAGTTCTTC. Amino acid sequence: CASSSPGGRENEQFF.

This clonotype is medium-sized (0.01 to 0.1%). The chain carries TRBV12-3 or TRBV12-4 and TRBJ2-1, with TRBD2 as a possible D gene (5 bases). This CDR3 spans 12 amino acids. Trimming took 6 bases from V and 6 from J, leaving 9 bases between them. The CDR3, as DNA: TGTGCCAGCAGGAGGGAGCTCAATGAGCAGTTCTTC. Its protein is CASRRELNEQFF.